This entry lists 10 T cell receptor beta chains sequenced from one sample in a study of blood T cell repertoires in COVID-19. The assay was immunoSEQ multiplex PCR, and TCRdb's table has in-frame clones only and misses some. The sample gives fewer than 50,000 clones, roughly nine tenths of which show up once; around 4.5% is in the top ten. Sequenced sample: peripheral blood. Every receptor here comes from a man aged 55-75 years with COVID-19, enrolled during active disease.

This clone was seen a few times. The rearrangement joins TRBV2 to TRBJ2-7, with TRBD1 as a possible D gene (5 bases). This CDR3 contains 13 residues. Trimming removed 6 bases from V and 3 bases from J, with 12 bases in between. Germline V lookup: CDR1 SNHLY, CDR2 FYNNEI. The CDR3 DNA reads TGTGCCAGCAGACAAGGGGTCTTCTACGAGCAGTACTTC. Protein: CASRQGVFYEQYF.

This chain uses TRBV3-1 (or the pseudogene TRBV3-2) with TRBJ2-3, with D possibly matching TRBD1 (6 bases). CDR1 and CDR2 (germline): LGHDT, YNNKEL (reference sequence). This CDR3 is 13 amino acids long. The V end lost 1 base, the J end lost 7 bases, and 9 bases lay between the germline ends. Written as DNA, the CDR3 is TGTGCCAGCAGCCAAGCCCAGGGGTATACGCAGTATTTT. Translating gives CASSQAQGYTQYF.

V gene TRBV7-2 combines with J gene TRBJ1-3, with a tentative D call TRBD1 (6 bases). V shed 5 bases and J shed 3 bases, with 11 bases lying between them. CDR1 is SGHTA and CDR2 is FQGNSA in the germline V gene. The CDR3 sequence is 14 residues long. The CDR3 DNA sequence: TGTGCCAGCAGCGTACAGGGAGTTGGAAACACCATATATTTT. This sequence encodes CASSVQGVGNTIYF.

This chain links TRBV6-5 with TRBJ2-7; D call uncertain. Trimming removed 6 bases from V and 7 bases from J, with 10 bases in between. The CDR3 covers 11 residues. Germline V gives CDR1 MNHEY, CDR2 SVGAGI. The CDR3 nucleotides read TGTGCCAGCAGGAATAAACTGGAGCAGTACTTC. This gives the protein CASRNKLEQYF.

DNA of the CDR3: TGTGCCAGCATGGTGGGACAGGGGGAGTCCTATGGCTACACCTTC. Protein sequence: CASMVGQGESYGYTF. The chain employs TRBV6-5 and TRBJ1-2; 11 bases line up with TRBD1. The CDR3 extends over 15 amino acids. Germline-derived CDR1 and CDR2 are MNHEY and SVGAGI. V trimming: 7 bases; J trimming: 4 bases; junction bases outside the gene matches: 8.

This chain connects TRBV3-1 (or the pseudogene TRBV3-2) to TRBJ2-1; D gene unclear. The CDR3 spans 17 residues. Trimming took off 0 bases at V and 0 bases at J, with 12 bases between the two ends. Germline values: CDR1 LGHDT, CDR2 YNNKEL (reference sequence). As DNA, the CDR3 is TGTGCCAGCAGCCAAGATCTCGAGAGTTACTCCTACAATGAGCAGTTCTTC. Protein: CASSQDLESYSYNEQFF.

The V gene is TRBV18, the J gene TRBJ2-7, with a tentative D call TRBD2 (5 bases). There are 16 residues in the CDR3. V lost 2 bases, J lost 2 bases, and 16 bases lay in between. From germline, CDR1 is KGHSH and CDR2 LQKENI. CDR3 protein: CASSPTKGGITYEQYF. The CDR3 DNA reads as TGTGCCAGCTCACCAACTAAAGGAGGAATAACCTACGAGCAGTACTTC. Full variable domain (remainder filled in from reference TRBV18 and TRBJ2-7): NAGVMQNPRHLVRRRGQEARLRCSPMKGHSHVYWYRQLPEEGLKFMVYLQKENIIDESGMPKERFSAEFPKEGPSILRIQQVVRGDSAAYFCASSPTKGGITYEQYFGPGTRLTVT.

This clone was counted only a few times. Mismatch with germline at one junction end may stem from a read error. V is TRBV5-1 and J is TRBJ2-5; 8 bases agree with TRBD1. Germline assignment: CDR1 SGHRS and CDR2 YFSETQ. The CDR3 is 14 residues long. CDR3 sequence (DNA): TGCGCCAGCATGTCAGGGGGCCAGCAAGGGACCCAGTACTTC. It yields the protein CASMSGGQQGTQYF.

The V and J genes are TRBV10-3 and TRBJ1-2, with 9 bases matching TRBD1. With V trimmed by 6 bases and J by 7 bases, 12 bases remained unmatched. The CDR3 loop spans 15 amino acids. Germline V gene data show CDR1 as ENHRY and CDR2 as SYGVKD. CDR3 amino acids: CAIRDRTGQGSGYTF. The DNA for the CDR3 is TGTGCCATCAGAGACCGAACGGGACAGGGTTCTGGCTACACCTTC.

J is TRBJ1-1 and V is TRBV12-3 or TRBV12-4, with D tentatively TRBD1 (5 bases). V lost 5 bases, J lost 4 bases, and 11 bases lay in between. The CDR3 has 13 amino acids. The CDR3, as DNA: TGTGCCAGCAGTCTCCGGGACTCCACTGAAGCTTTCTTT. Translating it yields CASSLRDSTEAFF.